The 17 T cell receptor beta chains below all came from one sample that was sequenced in a study of CD8 T cells in Susac syndrome. The authors reverse transcribed roughly 0.5 to 1 ug RNA with random hexamers. MiXCR, applied by TCRdb to the immunoSEQ multiplex PCR reads, yields one record per CDR3 protein. The repertoire consists of approximately 270,000 distinct CDR3 sequences, with around 95% occurring once and the leading ten covering roughly 0.07%. The sample consisted of CD4+ T cells from PBMCs. Receptors originate from a human donor with multiple sclerosis.

The chain links TRBV12-3 or TRBV12-4 to TRBJ2-3; TRBD1 agrees at 8 bases. V dropped 6 bases and J dropped 1; count of bases not matched to a gene: 6. The CDR3 has 15 amino acids. CDR3 nucleotide sequence: TGTGCCAGCAGCAGACCGACAGGGGGCACAGATACGCAGTATTTT. This encodes CASSRPTGGTDTQYF.

The chain has TRBV11-2 and TRBJ2-2, with a possible D match to TRBD2 (5 bases). Trimming stripped 7 bases from V and 1 base from J, with 19 bases between. The CDR3 has 17 residues. Germline CDR1 reads SGHAT; CDR2 reads FQNNGV. This CDR3 reads CASTSIAGRRNTGELFF. Here the CDR3 DNA reads TGTGCCAGCACCTCGATCGCGGGCAGGCGGAACACCGGGGAGCTGTTTTTT.

V and J are TRBV27 and TRBJ1-2; D may be TRBD1 (5 bases). Trimming shortened V by 2 bases and J by 4 bases, and 8 bases separated the two germline ends. Per the germline V gene, CDR1 is MNHEY and CDR2 is SMNVEV (reference sequence). This CDR3 has 13 amino acids. The CDR3 coding sequence is TGTGCCAGCAGTTTACGGGGGGGCTATGGCTACACCTTC. This encodes CASSLRGGYGYTF.

This clonotype was observed once. The chain recombines TRBV6-5 with TRBJ2-2; the D gene is possibly TRBD2 (5 bases). The length of the CDR3 is 13 residues. Trimming removed 7 bases from V and 1 base from J, with 7 bases in between. Germline-derived CDR1 and CDR2 are MNHEY and SVGAGI. CDR3 residues: CASTRGNTGELFF. CDR3 DNA: TGTGCCAGCACTCGGGGGAACACCGGGGAGCTGTTTTTT.

This CDR3 is CASSQDPQRGTDTQYF. The CDR3 nucleotides are TGCGCCAGCAGCCAAGATCCCCAGCGGGGCACAGATACGCAGTATTTT. The gene calls are TRBV4-1 and TRBJ2-3, with D perhaps TRBD2 (6 bases). The germline V gene encodes CDR1 MGHRA and CDR2 YSYEKL. V lost 0 bases and J 1 base, leaving 11 bases between the germline ends. There are 16 residues in the CDR3.

J is TRBJ2-3 and V is TRBV3-1; 7 bases line up with TRBD2. The trim removed 4 bases at V and 4 bases at J, leaving 8 bases unmatched. In germline, CDR1 is LGHDT, CDR2 YNNKEL (reference sequence). The CDR3 is made up of 15 amino acids. The CDR3 protein is CASSPGLGPADTQYF. CDR3 coding DNA: TGTGCCAGCAGCCCCGGACTAGGGCCGGCAGATACGCAGTATTTT.

The rearrangement joins TRBV18 to TRBJ2-5, with D possibly TRBD2 on 5 matching bases. From germline, CDR1 is KGHSH and CDR2 LQKENI. CDR3 length equals 15 residues. V lost 3 bases to trimming and J lost 1 base, with 12 bases between them. The chain's CDR3 is CASSPQASGQETQYF. DNA for the CDR3: TGTGCCAGCTCACCCCAGGCCAGCGGCCAAGAGACCCAGTACTTC.

This clonotype was picked up a small number of times. The chain combines TRBV12-3 or TRBV12-4 with TRBJ2-5, with D possibly TRBD2 on 6 matching bases. The CDR3 is made up of 16 amino acids. V was shortened by 6 bases and J by 4 bases, with 21 bases between the two germline ends. In DNA form, the CDR3 reads TGTGCCAGCAGCCCCATGGCCGGGACTGAGAGAGAGACCCAGTACTTC. Translation gives CASSPMAGTERETQYF.

The chain recombines TRBV20-1 with TRBJ2-2, with D possibly being TRBD2 (6 bases). This CDR3 is built from 13 residues. V gave up 6 bases and J gave up 2 bases, with 10 bases separating them. Germline CDR1 and CDR2: DFQATT and SNEGSKA (reference sequence). The DNA of the CDR3 is TGCAGTGCGGCCGGGGGAAACACCGGGGAGCTGTTTTTT. Protein product: CSAAGGNTGELFF.

The rearrangement joins TRBV15 to TRBJ2-5, with 9 bases matching TRBD2. This CDR3 has 15 residues. With 5 bases clipped from V and 4 bases from J, the junction kept 8 bases outside the gene matches. CDR1 and CDR2 (germline): LNHNV, YYDKDF (reference sequence). The CDR3 is CATSVGTSFGETQYF. CDR3 coding DNA: TGTGCCACCAGCGTCGGGACTAGCTTTGGAGAGACCCAGTACTTC. Combining the CDR3 with reference TRBV15 and TRBJ2-5 gives the whole variable domain DAMVIQNPRYQVTQFGKPVTLSCSQTLNHNVMYWYQQKSSQAPKLLFHYYDKDFNNEADTPDNFQSRRPNTSFCFLDIRSPGLGDTAMYLCATSVGTSFGETQYFGPGTRLLVL.

V usage is TRBV5-6 and J usage is TRBJ2-7; TRBD1 is a possible D gene (8 bases). CDR1 and CDR2 from the germline V gene are SGHDT and YYEEEE. The CDR3 consists of 14 residues. The germline V and J ends were trimmed by 4 bases and 4 bases, with 15 bases remaining between them. The CDR3: CASSADRGGYEQYF. The CDR3 region has the DNA TGTGCCAGCAGCGCCGACAGGGGAGGGTACGAGCAGTACTTC.

V gene TRBV6-6 combines with J gene TRBJ2-1; 7 bases are shared with TRBD2. The CDR3 sequence is 14 residues long. V lost 5 bases and J lost 8; bases outside the gene matches: 9. Germline V gives CDR1 MNHNY, CDR2 SVGAGI (reference sequence). The CDR3 loop reads CASSRSSGGDEQFF. The CDR3 nucleotides are TGTGCCAGCAGTCGTTCTAGCGGAGGGGATGAGCAGTTCTTC.

V usage is TRBV4-1 and J usage is TRBJ2-3, with TRBD2 as a possible D gene (5 bases). The CDR3 sequence is 14 residues long. Germline V gene sequence: CDR1 MGHRA, CDR2 YSYEKL. Trimming removed 0 bases from V and 11 bases from J, with 15 bases in between. The CDR3 region is CASSQDAATRGQYF. CDR3 DNA sequence: TGCGCCAGCAGCCAAGATGCGGCGACCCGGGGGCAGTATTTT.

V and J are TRBV2 and TRBJ2-1; 7 bases are shared with TRBD2. The V segment lost 6 bases and the J segment 0 bases; nucleotides outside the gene matches: 11. This CDR3 has 17 amino acids. CDR1 is SNHLY and CDR2 is FYNNEI in the germline V gene. This CDR3 reads CASRTFSSGSSYNEQFF. The CDR3 DNA reads as TGTGCCAGCAGAACCTTTTCTAGCGGTAGCTCCTACAATGAGCAGTTCTTC.

The chain employs TRBV5-5 and TRBJ1-3; D remains unclear. Germline V lookup: CDR1 SGHKS, CDR2 YYEKEE (reference sequence). V was trimmed by 0 bases and J by 0 bases, leaving 4 bases between them. The CDR3 has 14 residues. The CDR3 DNA reads as TGTGCCAGCAGCTTGGGTCTCTCTGGAAACACCATATATTTT. Translated, it gives CASSLGLSGNTIYF. Looking up the rest from reference TRBV5-5 and TRBJ1-3 gives the full variable domain: DAGVTQSPTHLIKTRGQQVTLRCSPISGHKSVSWYQQVLGQGPQFIFQYYEKEERGRGNFPDRFSARQFPNYSSELNVNALLLGDSALYLCASSLGLSGNTIYFGEGSWLTVV.

The chain joins TRBV21-1 to TRBJ1-2; the table's D call TRBD1 went unverified against the DNA. TRBV21-1 is shown as a pseudogene. This CDR3 is built from 16 residues. CDR3 loop: CASSNLPWGQDKGYTF. The CDR3 DNA sequence: TGTGCCAGCAGCAACCTTCCATGGGGACAGGATAAGGGCTACACCTTC.

The CDR3: CASSKGGLGYEQFF. The CDR3 DNA is TGTGCCAGCAGCAAAGGGGGACTAGGGTATGAGCAGTTCTTC. The chain is built from TRBV6-2 or TRBV6-3 and TRBJ2-1, with TRBD2 matching 8 bases. V trimming: 6 bases; J trimming: 8 bases; junction bases outside the gene matches: 9. The length of the CDR3 is 14 residues. Germline lookup yields CDR1 MNHEY and CDR2 SVGEGT.